The 21 T cell receptor beta chains presented below share a single source sample, sequenced in a study of cytomegalovirus exposure and HLA in healthy donors. Use of 60 Vbeta and 13 Jbeta primers characterized the PCR. The method was immunoSEQ multiplex PCR; TCRdb's version includes in-frame clones alone and lacks a portion of them. This table holds under 200,000 clones, about 84% found once. What was sequenced was PBMCs. These receptors were obtained from a middle-aged man in good health and CMV-seronegative.

The CDR3 nucleotides are TGTGCCAGCAGCGCGGGACAGGGGACCTACGAGCAGTACTTC. Its translation: CASSAGQGTYEQYF. This rearrangement joins TRBV9 to TRBJ2-7, with 10 bases identical to TRBD1. This CDR3 is 14 amino acids long. The germline gives CDR1 SGDLS, CDR2 YYNGEE. With V trimmed by 3 bases and J by 2 bases, 2 bases remained unmatched.

This chain joins TRBV4-3 and TRBJ2-3, with D possibly matching TRBD2 (8 bases). This CDR3 has 15 amino acids. Germline V gene sequence: CDR1 LGHNA, CDR2 YSLEER. V gave up 4 bases and J gave up 1 base, with 12 bases separating them. CDR3: CASSPGRGRTDTQYF. The CDR3, as DNA: TGCGCCAGCAGCCCCGGGAGGGGGCGCACAGATACGCAGTATTTT.

To note about this clone: The junction differs from germline at one of its ends, possibly a read error. In the same sample, other DNA sequences code for this CDR3. The V and J genes are TRBV18 and TRBJ2-7, with 9 bases lining up with TRBD1. Germline CDR1 KGHSH, CDR2 LQKENI. The CDR3 runs 14 residues. CDR3 protein: CASSRDRVMAERYF. CDR3 in DNA: TGTGCCAGCTCTCGGGACAGGGTAATGGCCGAGCGGTACTTC.

V gene TRBV6-6 combines with J gene TRBJ2-7; 7 nucleotides agree with TRBD1. V lost 6 bases to trimming and J lost 2 bases; unmatched junction nucleotides: 4. Germline V CDR1 and CDR2: MNHNY, SVGAGI (reference sequence). CDR3 length: 13 residues. The CDR3 coding sequence is TGTGCCAGCAGCCGGGACAGCCCCTACGAGCAGTACTTC. As protein: CASSRDSPYEQYF.

The V gene is TRBV5-4, the J gene TRBJ2-3; D is possibly TRBD2 (5 bases). The CDR3 totals 15 residues. Trimming shortened V by 4 bases and J by 2 bases, and 14 bases separated the two germline ends. The germline V gene has CDR1 SGHNT and CDR2 YYREEE (reference sequence). The CDR3 DNA is TGTGCCAGCAGCCCGAAACGGGAATTCACAGATACGCAGTATTTT. Translation gives CASSPKREFTDTQYF.

The chain combines TRBV7-6 with TRBJ2-7; TRBD2 agrees at 12 bases. Germline V gene sequence: CDR1 SGHVS, CDR2 FNYEAQ. V lost 3 bases, J lost 2 bases, and 11 bases stayed unmatched. The CDR3 is 18 amino acids. The CDR3 DNA reads as TGTGCCAGCAGCTTTCGCCCGACTAGCGGGGGACCCACCTACGAGCAGTACTTC. Protein: CASSFRPTSGGPTYEQYF.

V and J are TRBV5-5 and TRBJ2-7; weak D call: TRBD2 (6 bases). The CDR3 totals 13 residues. Germline values: CDR1 SGHKS, CDR2 YYEKEE (reference sequence). Trimming left V 0 bases short and J 8 bases short, with 12 bases between. CDR3 in DNA: TGTGCCAGCAGCTTGGAGTGGGGCGGGAAGCAGTACTTC. Encoded protein: CASSLEWGGKQYF.

The CDR3 bases are TGTGCCAGCAGGCAGGATAACACCGGGGAGCTGTTTTTT. Protein sequence: CASRQDNTGELFF. The rearrangement links TRBV2 to TRBJ2-2; D gene ambiguous. Trimming left V 6 bases short and J 2 bases short, with 7 bases between. Germline values: CDR1 SNHLY, CDR2 FYNNEI. The CDR3 is made up of 13 amino acids.

The V gene is TRBV4-1, the J gene TRBJ1-5; the D is unclear. Trimming removed 0 bases at V and 6 bases at J, with 12 bases between. Looked up from germline, CDR1 is MGHRA and CDR2 is YSYEKL. The CDR3 runs to 15 residues. For the CDR3, the DNA is TGCGCCAGCAGCCAAGATGGCGGGTTGGGTCAGCCCCAGCATTTT. Protein product: CASSQDGGLGQPQHF.

This clone was observed a single time. The same CDR3 also results from other DNA sequences found in this sample. CDR3 nucleotides: TGTGCCAGCAGTTTAGTAGGAGGCAATCAGCCCCAGCATTTT. Amino acids: CASSLVGGNQPQHF. This sequence joins TRBV27 and TRBJ1-5; no clear D gene. Germline values: CDR1 MNHEY, CDR2 SMNVEV (reference sequence). There are 14 residues in the CDR3. Between the trimmed V and J ends, which lost 2 bases and 2 bases, there was a span of 7 bases.

The chain couples TRBV5-8 to TRBJ2-7; D is perhaps TRBD2 (6 bases). The CDR3 has 13 residues. CDR1 is SGHTS and CDR2 is YDEGEE in the germline V gene. V was clipped by 4 bases and J by 6 bases, with 14 bases between them. In DNA form, the CDR3 reads TGTGCCAGCAGCAATTGGCTGGGAGGCGAGCAGTACTTC. The encoded protein is CASSNWLGGEQYF.

The chain employs TRBV9 and TRBJ1-4; the D is unclear. Germline CDR1 SGDLS, CDR2 YYNGEE. This CDR3 comprises 15 residues. Trimming shortened V by 0 bases and J by 2 bases, and 8 bases separated the two germline ends. DNA for the CDR3: TGTGCCAGCAGCGTAGGGCTCTTGACTAATGAAAAACTGTTTTTT. It encodes CASSVGLLTNEKLFF. Supplemented by reference TRBV9 and TRBJ1-4, the full variable domain reads DSGVTQTPKHLITATGQRVTLRCSPRSGDLSVYWYQQSLDQGLQFLIQYYNGEERAKGNILERFSAQQFPDLHSELNLSSLELGDSALYFCASSVGLLTNEKLFFGSGTQLSVL.

This chain joins TRBV29-1 and TRBJ1-3; D call uncertain. The CDR3 loop spans 16 amino acids. Trimming took 0 bases from V and 0 from J, leaving 12 bases between them. Germline V CDR1 and CDR2: SQVTM, ANQGSEA. CDR3 residues: CSVEDRKDYSGNTIYF. The CDR3 nucleotides read TGCAGCGTTGAAGATCGGAAGGACTACTCTGGAAACACCATATATTTT. Full variable domain (remainder filled in from reference TRBV29-1 and TRBJ1-3): SAVISQKPSRDICQRGTSLTIQCQVDSQVTMMFWYRQQPGQSLTLIATANQGSEATYESGFVIDKFPISRPNLTFSTLTVSNMSPEDSSIYLCSVEDRKDYSGNTIYFGEGSWLTVV.

On this clone itself: This specimen includes other DNA sequences encoding the same CDR3. The chain employs TRBV7-6 and TRBJ1-4, with D possibly being TRBD1 (6 bases). The CDR3 length is 19 residues. V lost 4 bases and J lost 8, with 29 bases in between. Germline V gives CDR1 SGHVS, CDR2 FNYEAQ. Here the CDR3 reads CASSSLSWGGHPEYEKLFF. The CDR3 bases are TGTGCCAGCAGCTCCCTTTCGTGGGGGGGCCATCCCGAGTACGAAAAACTGTTTTTT.

CDR3 region: CASSSGLAGGPGDTQYF. DNA for the CDR3: TGCGCCAGCAGCTCGGGACTAGCGGGGGGGCCTGGAGATACGCAGTATTTT. This chain connects TRBV5-1 to TRBJ2-3; 16 positions match TRBD2. Germline V gene lookup returns CDR1 SGHRS and CDR2 YFSETQ. With 3 bases clipped from V and 5 bases from J, the junction kept 6 bases outside the gene matches. The CDR3 is made up of 17 amino acids. The full variable domain, with the rest looked up from reference TRBV5-1 and TRBJ2-3, is KAGVTQTPRYLIKTRGQQVTLSCSPISGHRSVSWYQQTPGQGLQFLFEYFSETQRNKGNFPGRFSGRQFSNSRSEMNVSTLELGDSALYLCASSSGLAGGPGDTQYFGPGTRLTVL.

V usage is TRBV7-9 and J usage is TRBJ2-3; D is uncertain. Trimming took off 4 bases at V and 3 bases at J, with 11 bases between the two ends. The germline gives CDR1 SEHNR, CDR2 FQNEAQ (reference sequence). This CDR3 has 14 residues. For the CDR3, the DNA is TGTGCCAGCAGCTCCAGGCGAGAAACAGATACGCAGTATTTT. As protein: CASSSRRETDTQYF. Using reference TRBV7-9 and TRBJ2-3 for the parts outside the CDR3, the full variable domain is DTGVSQNPRHKITKRGQNVTFRCDPISEHNRLYWYRQTLGQGPEFLTYFQNEAQLEKSRLLSDRFSAERPKGSFSTLEIQRTEQGDSAMYLCASSSRRETDTQYFGPGTRLTVL.

This clone was seen a handful of times. This chain joins TRBV30 and TRBJ1-5; D not certain. Germline assignment: CDR1 GTSNPN and CDR2 SVGIG (reference sequence). Trimming took 0 bases from V and 3 from J, leaving 6 bases between them. The CDR3 is made up of 13 amino acids. CDR3 amino acids: CAWSVDTNQPQHF. DNA for the CDR3: TGTGCCTGGAGTGTCGACACCAATCAGCCCCAGCATTTT.

V usage is TRBV11-2 and J usage is TRBJ2-7; 7 bases map to TRBD2. Germline CDR1 and CDR2: SGHAT and FQNNGV. V gave up 5 bases and J gave up 3 bases; unmatched junction bases: 10. This CDR3 is built from 15 residues. The CDR3 bases are TGTGCCAGCAGCACTAGTGGGGGAGGGCTCTACGAGCAGTACTTC. This encodes CASSTSGGGLYEQYF.

This clone has a single count. The chain joins TRBV10-3 to TRBJ2-3; 7 nucleotides agree with TRBD2. The trim removed 4 bases at V and 2 bases at J, leaving 6 bases unmatched. This CDR3 is 15 amino acids long. Germline CDR1 is ENHRY and CDR2 is SYGVKD. This CDR3 is CAISGFGGNTDTQYF. In DNA form, the CDR3 reads TGTGCCATCAGTGGGTTCGGGGGGAACACAGATACGCAGTATTTT.

The gene calls are TRBV7-9 and TRBJ1-5; 7 bases map to TRBD1. Per germline, CDR1 SEHNR and CDR2 FQNEAQ (reference sequence). The length of the CDR3 is 16 residues. Germline trimming cut 5 bases from V and 0 bases from J; bases unmatched to any gene: 7. CDR3: CASSPIGQVSNQPQHF. In DNA, the CDR3 is TGTGCCAGCAGCCCCATTGGACAGGTTAGCAATCAGCCCCAGCATTTT. The full variable domain, in which reference TRBV7-9 and TRBJ1-5 provide the parts outside the CDR3, is DTGVSQNPRHKITKRGQNVTFRCDPISEHNRLYWYRQTLGQGPEFLTYFQNEAQLEKSRLLSDRFSAERPKGSFSTLEIQRTEQGDSAMYLCASSPIGQVSNQPQHFGDGTRLSIL.

The J gene is TRBJ1-2, the V gene TRBV7-3; 9 nucleotides align to TRBD1. The CDR3 contains 16 residues. CDR1 and CDR2 from the germline V gene are SGHTA and FQGTGA. V was clipped by 5 bases and J by 4 bases; unmatched bases: 11. Here the CDR3 reads CASSPTGGLNPYGYTF. Written as DNA, the CDR3 is TGTGCCAGCAGCCCCACAGGGGGCCTCAATCCCTATGGCTACACCTTC.